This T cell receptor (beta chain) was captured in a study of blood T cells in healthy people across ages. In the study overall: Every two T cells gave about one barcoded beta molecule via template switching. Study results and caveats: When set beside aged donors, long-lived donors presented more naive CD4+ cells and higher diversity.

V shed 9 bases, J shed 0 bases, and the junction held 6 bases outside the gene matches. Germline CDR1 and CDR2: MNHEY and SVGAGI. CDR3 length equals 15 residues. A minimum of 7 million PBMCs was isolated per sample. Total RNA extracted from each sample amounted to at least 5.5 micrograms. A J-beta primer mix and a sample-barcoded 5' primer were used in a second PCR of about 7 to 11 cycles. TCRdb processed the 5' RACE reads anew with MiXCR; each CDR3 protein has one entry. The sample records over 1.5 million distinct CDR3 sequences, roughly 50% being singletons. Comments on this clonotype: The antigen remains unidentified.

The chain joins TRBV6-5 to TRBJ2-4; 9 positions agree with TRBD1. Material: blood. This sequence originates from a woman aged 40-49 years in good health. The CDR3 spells CASRDRALAKNIQYF. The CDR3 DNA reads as TGTGCCAGTCGGGACAGGGCCTTAGCCAAAAACATTCAGTACTTC.